The source of this T cell receptor (beta chain) is a study of blood T cell repertoires in COVID-19. Study-wide context: The United States, Italy and Spain provided the acute and convalescent COVID-19 samples. Nucleic acid was either cDNA or gDNA, and it came from T cells, B-cell-depleted T cells, or PBMCs.

Source study methods: Researchers report that nucleated cell counts were estimated from reference gene primer amplification. Profiled with immunoSEQ multiplex PCR; TCRdb holds only in-frame clones, not every one. The V and J calls and clone size come from that table; D and trimming were worked out from the DNA. The sample shows over 50,000 clones, approximately 90% of them seen only once. Source material: peripheral blood. This TCR was recovered from an older woman with active or convalescent COVID-19.

CDR3 nucleotides: TGTGCCAGCAGCCAAGATCGTTCGGGGGAGCGGGGAGCTTTCTTT. It is translated as CASSQDRSGERGAFF. The chain links TRBV3-1 (or the pseudogene TRBV3-2) to TRBJ1-1; the D gene is possibly TRBD1 (5 bases). Trimming removed 0 bases from V and 10 bases from J, with 18 bases in between. Germline CDR1 reads LGHDT; CDR2 reads YNNKEL (reference sequence). This CDR3 has 15 amino acids.